The 20 T cell receptor beta chains below all came from one sample that was sequenced in a study of regulatory and conventional T cells in RAG deficiency. The table came from immunoSEQ multiplex PCR; TCRdb's copy has only in-frame clones and leaves some out. The sample lists 8,700 or so clones; 80% were seen once. These sequences were also reported in another study, on regulatory T cells. In that study: The primer mix had 52 TRBV and 13 TRBJ primers.

The sample was CD8+ T cells sorted from blood. The receptors here all came from a human donor in good health.

The chain uses TRBV2 and TRBJ2-1; the D call may be TRBD1 or TRBD2 (6 bases each). From germline, CDR1 is SNHLY and CDR2 FYNNEI. Deletions cut 4 bases from V and 4 bases from J, with 14 bases between. This CDR3 comprises 15 residues. The CDR3 protein is CASSVARRGYNEQFF. The DNA of the CDR3 is TGTGCCAGCAGTGTGGCCAGGAGGGGGTACAATGAGCAGTTCTTC.

The chain employs TRBV4-1 and TRBJ2-1, with no clear D. Germline V CDR1 and CDR2: MGHRA, YSYEKL. The germline V and J ends were trimmed by 3 bases and 6 bases, with 3 bases remaining between them. This CDR3 contains 11 residues. CDR3 in amino acids: CASSHSNEQFF. The CDR3, as DNA: TGCGCCAGCAGCCACAGCAATGAGCAGTTCTTC.

J is TRBJ2-1 and V is TRBV19, with D maybe TRBD1 (6 bases). The CDR3 has 14 residues. The V gene lost 7 bases and the J gene lost 3 bases, with 13 bases spanning the gap. CDR1 is LNHDA, CDR2 SQIVND, per germline (reference sequence). The CDR3 sequence is CASNFRGGYNEQFF. The CDR3, as DNA: TGTGCCAGTAATTTCAGGGGTGGCTACAATGAGCAGTTCTTC.

The chain is built from TRBV10-3 and TRBJ2-7, with a weak D call TRBD1 (5 bases). V dropped 6 bases and J dropped 2 bases, with 14 bases sitting between them. Germline V lookup: CDR1 ENHRY, CDR2 SYGVKD. CDR3 length equals 14 residues. The CDR3 nucleotides read TGTGCCATCAGCCCCCTGGACAACCCCTACGAGCAGTACTTC. Translating gives CAISPLDNPYEQYF.

V usage is TRBV5-6 and J usage is TRBJ2-3, with D hard to call. CDR3 size: 13 residues. Trimming removed 4 bases from V and 6 bases from J, with 12 bases in between. CDR1 is SGHDT, CDR2 YYEEEE, per germline. Here the CDR3 DNA reads TGTGCCAGCAGCAGATCGTTCGCGGATACGCAGTATTTT. The encoded protein is CASSRSFADTQYF.

This clone has a single count. This chain links TRBV28 with TRBJ2-1; D is unresolved. Germline values: CDR1 MDHEN, CDR2 SYDVKM. Trimming took off 8 bases at V and 7 bases at J, with 9 bases between the two ends. There are 11 residues in the CDR3. CDR3 sequence (DNA): TGTGCCAGCTCCCTTGGTAATGAGCAGTTCTTC. Translated, it gives CASSLGNEQFF.

This chain joins TRBV19 and TRBJ2-1; D not certain. The CDR3 sequence is 13 residues long. Trimming removed 7 bases at V and 1 base at J, with 8 bases between. Germline lookup yields CDR1 LNHDA and CDR2 SQIVND (reference sequence). The CDR3 DNA reads TGTGCCAGTAACCAGCCTTCCTACAATGAGCAGTTCTTC. This encodes CASNQPSYNEQFF.

With respect to this clone: One end of the junction is discordant with germline, which a read error may explain. The chain is built from TRBV27 and TRBJ2-4; D is uncertain. Germline V CDR1 and CDR2: MNHEY, SMNVEV (reference sequence). This CDR3 has 13 residues. Written as DNA, the CDR3 is TGTGTCAGCAGGAACGGAGCCAAAAACATTCAGTACTTC. Translating it yields CVSRNGAKNIQYF.

The V gene is TRBV6-5, the J gene TRBJ2-4; a weak D match, TRBD1 (5 bases). Germline V gene data show CDR1 as MNHEY and CDR2 as SVGAGI. Trimming removed 0 bases from V and 0 bases from J, with 9 bases in between. The CDR3 contains 16 residues. CDR3 protein: CASSYSTELAKNIQYF. In DNA form, the CDR3 reads TGTGCCAGCAGTTACTCGACAGAGCTAGCCAAAAACATTCAGTACTTC.

The chain combines TRBV7-7 with TRBJ1-6; 7 bases align to TRBD1. CDR3 length: 17 residues. The germline CDR1 and CDR2 sequences are SSHAT and FNYEAQ (reference sequence). The V and J ends lost 4 bases and 9 bases, in that order; junction bases with no gene match: 15. The CDR3 is CASSSHDLQGPSSPLHF. CDR3 in DNA: TGTGCCAGCAGCTCCCACGACCTACAGGGGCCCTCTTCACCCCTCCACTTT.

The chain recombines TRBV7-9 with TRBJ2-3; possible D gene TRBD2, 6 bases. The CDR3 totals 16 residues. Deletions cut 5 bases from V and 2 bases from J, with 17 bases between. Germline CDR1 is SEHNR and CDR2 is FQNEAQ (reference sequence). CDR3 nucleotide sequence: TGTGCCAGCAGCATTTCGGAGGAGGGGCACACAGATACGCAGTATTTT. Protein: CASSISEEGHTDTQYF.

The chain links TRBV21-1 to TRBJ2-3; the table names TRBD1, a call not compared with the DNA. TRBV21-1 represents a pseudogene. The CDR3 is 14 residues long. CDR3 in DNA: TGTGCCAGCTACAGGGTCCGAACGGAATATACGCAGTATTTT. Amino acid sequence: CASYRVRTEYTQYF.

The chain carries TRBV28 and TRBJ2-2, with D uncertain. Germline CDR1 is MDHEN and CDR2 is SYDVKM. With 0 bases removed from V and 5 bases from J, the gap between germline ends came to 10 bases. The CDR3 is made up of 15 amino acids. The CDR3 loop is CASSLWTEGTGELFF. The CDR3 bases are TGTGCCAGCAGTTTATGGACGGAAGGGACCGGGGAGCTGTTTTTT.

The chain couples TRBV11-2 to TRBJ2-7; TRBD2 matches at 7 bases. Germline values: CDR1 SGHAT, CDR2 FQNNGV. V shed 3 bases, J shed 1 base, and the junction held 0 bases outside the gene matches. The CDR3 runs 13 residues. CDR3 in DNA: TGTGCCAGCAGCTTGGGGGGGTCCTACGAGCAGTACTTC. As protein: CASSLGGSYEQYF.

V and J are TRBV5-1 and TRBJ2-7; maybe TRBD2 (6 bases). The CDR3 spans 16 residues. CDR1 is SGHRS and CDR2 is YFSETQ in the germline V gene. The V and J ends lost 0 bases and 0 bases respectively, with 13 bases between them. The CDR3 is CASSLDRLANSYEQYF. In DNA, the CDR3 is TGCGCCAGCAGCTTGGATCGTCTAGCGAACTCCTACGAGCAGTACTTC. The complete variable domain, with remaining parts taken from reference TRBV5-1 and TRBJ2-7, reads KAGVTQTPRYLIKTRGQQVTLSCSPISGHRSVSWYQQTPGQGLQFLFEYFSETQRNKGNFPGRFSGRQFSNSRSEMNVSTLELGDSALYLCASSLDRLANSYEQYFGPGTRLTVT.

This clone was picked up one time. The chain couples TRBV5-8 to TRBJ1-3; D possibly corresponds to TRBD1 (6 bases). This CDR3 comprises 15 residues. The V gene's germline CDR1 is SGHTS and CDR2 YDEGEE. Trimming cost V 1 base and J 0 bases, with 8 bases left between them. In DNA, the CDR3 is TGTGCCAGCAGCTTGACAGGGAGCTCTGGAAACACCATATATTTT. Encoded protein: CASSLTGSSGNTIYF. Together with reference TRBV5-8 and TRBJ1-3, the CDR3 gives the full variable domain: EAGVTQSPTHLIKTRGQQATLRCSPISGHTSVYWYQQALGLGLQFLLWYDEGEERNRGNFPPRFSGRQFPNYSSELNVNALELEDSALYLCASSLTGSSGNTIYFGEGSWLTVV.

The chain employs TRBV4-1 and TRBJ1-2; D is unclear. Deletions cut 6 bases from V and 5 bases from J, with 19 bases between. The CDR3 covers 15 residues. Germline loops: CDR1 MGHRA, CDR2 YSYEKL. The CDR3 DNA reads TGCGCCAGCAGACCCTCTGACGTTTCGAGGTATGGCTACACCTTC. This translates into CASRPSDVSRYGYTF.

This rearrangement joins TRBV9 to TRBJ2-3; 11 positions match TRBD2. This CDR3 is built from 16 residues. CDR1 SGDLS and CDR2 YYNGEE come from the germline V gene. Losses at the gene ends were 3 bases for V and 5 bases for J; bases not matched to a gene: 8. In DNA, the CDR3 is TGTGCCAGCAGCGCCGGGACTAGCGGTGGTAGAGATACGCAGTATTTT. Protein sequence: CASSAGTSGGRDTQYF.

The chain uses TRBV10-3 and TRBJ2-1; D is unclear. Trimming removed 1 base from V and 0 bases from J, with 10 bases in between. The V gene's germline CDR1 is ENHRY and CDR2 SYGVKD. The CDR3 contains 16 residues. CDR3 DNA sequence: TGTGCCATCAGTGAGTATCGGTTTAGCTCCTACAATGAGCAGTTCTTC. Its protein product is CAISEYRFSSYNEQFF.

In this sample, this clone is medium-sized. This sequence joins TRBV4-2 and TRBJ2-2; possibly TRBD1 or TRBD2 for D (5 bases each). In germline, CDR1 is LGHNA, CDR2 YNFKEQ. CDR3 length equals 15 residues. Trimming removed 2 bases at V and 8 bases at J, with 15 bases between. The CDR3 is CASSQSSGASGELFF. The DNA of the CDR3 is TGTGCCAGCAGCCAATCTTCCGGGGCTTCGGGGGAGCTGTTTTTT.